This TCR beta chain was obtained from a study of CD8 T cells in Susac syndrome. RNA was extracted with the RNeasy kit, and a quantity of roughly 0.45 to 1 ug was reverse transcribed using random hexamers. TCRdb recomputed calls from the immunoSEQ multiplex PCR reads with MiXCR, one row per CDR3 protein. The profile shows some 190,000 distinct CDR3 sequences, 85% to 95% of them singletons. Per germline, CDR1 DFQATT and CDR2 SNEGSKA (reference sequence). V was clipped by 1 base and J by 4 bases, with 16 bases between them. This CDR3 spans 15 amino acids. The sequencing sample was made of CD4+ T cells from PBMCs. This clonotype was obtained from a human donor with Susac syndrome. The chain has TRBV20-1 and TRBJ1-1; tentatively, D is TRBD1 (6 bases). The CDR3 region has the DNA TGCAGTGCTAGAGGGCCAGGGGAGAGGGGCACTGAAGCTTTCTTT. Encoded protein: CSARGPGERGTEAFF.